This TCR beta chain was sequenced in a study of regulatory T cells in long-lasting Graves disease. To note about this clonotype: Its antigen is still unknown.

Findings of the study overall: Peripheral blood, not thyroid tissue, was the sole material studied.

Combining iRepertoire HTBI primers with Arm-PCR of CDR3 regions, the authors built TCR beta libraries. TCRdb fed the multiplex PCR reads into MiXCR, producing one record per CDR3 protein. Of 350,000 to 450,000 distinct CDR3 sequences listed, approximately 22% were seen once; the top ten hold 14%. Specified time point: persistent/refractory GD, antithyroid drugs over 5 years with positive TRAb. Making the TCR library involved RNA that had been extracted from PBMCs. The CDR3 extends over 15 amino acids. V lost 1 base to trimming and J lost 5 bases, with 14 bases between them. CDR1 and CDR2 (germline): MNHEY, SMNVEV (reference sequence).

The TCR sequence derives from a female donor with Graves disease. The sequencing here drew on peripheral blood mononuclear cells (PBMCs), taken when the disease was refractory, from a patient treated with antithyroid drugs. This rearrangement joins TRBV27 to TRBJ2-5; D possibly corresponds to TRBD2 (6 bases). For the CDR3, the DNA is TGTGCCAGCAGTTTATTCGGGACTCTAGCGGAGACCCAGTACTTC. This translates into CASSLFGTLAETQYF.